The clone carrying this T cell receptor (beta chain) was observed a few times. Its specificity is not known. The data were obtained in a study of T cells in Graves' hyperthyroidism and ophthalmopathy. Whole-study findings and limits: For ophthalmopathy, model prediction preceded onset by a median around six months.

The diagnoses drew upon clinical symptoms, serum thyroxine and TRAb, thyroid ultrasound and orbital computed tomography. RNA transcripts yielded amplified TCR beta CDR3 regions. The HTBI primer set was used in a first-round RT-PCR of the TCR CDR3. A single record per CDR3 protein comes from TCRdb applying MiXCR to the multiplex PCR reads. The sample holds approximately 600,000 distinct CDR3 sequences; 15% to 20% are singletons and the top ten take around 4%. The receptor comes from a woman in her twenties or thirties with Graves' hyperthyroidism. Sequencing was performed on blood.

DNA of the CDR3: TGTGCCAGCCTATTAGACGGTCGCACAGATACGCAGTATTTT. It translates to CASLLDGRTDTQYF. V gene TRBV11-2 combines with J gene TRBJ2-3, with D unresolved. Germline assignment: CDR1 SGHAT and CDR2 FQNNGV. The V end was cut by 8 bases, the J end by 1 base, with 13 bases between. This CDR3 is built from 14 residues.